This T cell receptor beta chain was retrieved from a study of blood T cells in healthy people across ages. A J-beta primer mix and a sample-barcoded 5' primer were used in a second PCR of about 7 to 12 cycles. All cDNA molecules were each tagged by a template-switch adaptor with 12 random nucleotides. All samples yielded 3 million or more CDR3-containing paired-end reads. TCRdb re-called the 5' RACE reads with MiXCR, one entry per CDR3 protein. This table holds around 670,000 distinct CDR3 sequences, approximately 30% found once. Between the trimmed V and J ends, which lost 0 bases and 4 bases, there was a span of 12 bases. Germline lookup yields CDR1 GTSNPN and CDR2 SVGIG (reference sequence). This CDR3 has 14 amino acids.

This sequence originates from a woman older than 75 in good health. Sequencing was done on a sample of blood. The V and J genes are TRBV30 and TRBJ1-2; possibly TRBD1 for D (5 bases). CDR3 protein: CAWSVGDSSYGYTF. CDR3 DNA sequence: TGTGCCTGGAGTGTTGGAGACAGCAGCTATGGCTACACCTTC. Full variable domain (outside the CDR3, taken from reference TRBV30 and TRBJ1-2): SQTIHQWPATLVQPVGSPLSLECTVEGTSNPNLYWYRQAAGRGLQLLFYSVGIGQISSEVPQNLSASRPQDRQFILSSKKLLLSDSGFYLCAWSVGDSSYGYTFGSGTRLTVV.